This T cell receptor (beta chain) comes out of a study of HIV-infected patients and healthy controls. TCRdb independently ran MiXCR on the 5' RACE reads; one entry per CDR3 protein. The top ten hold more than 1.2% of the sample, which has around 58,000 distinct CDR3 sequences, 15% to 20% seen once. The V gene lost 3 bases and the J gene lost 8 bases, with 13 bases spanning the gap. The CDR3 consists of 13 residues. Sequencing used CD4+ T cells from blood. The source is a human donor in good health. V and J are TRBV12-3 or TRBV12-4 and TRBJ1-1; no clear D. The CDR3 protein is CASSFHGPPEAFF. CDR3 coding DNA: TGTGCCAGCAGTTTTCATGGGCCCCCCGAAGCTTTCTTT.